The entry that follows covers one T cell receptor (beta chain) sequence. The V end was cut by 8 bases, the J end by 1 base, with 18 bases between. This CDR3 is 17 amino acids long. The record originates from a study of T cell responses to AZD1222 COVID-19 vaccine. Some clones are missing from TCRdb's copy, which holds only in-frame ones; the method was immunoSEQ multiplex PCR. The sample records tens of thousands of clones, approximately 90% being singletons. The rearrangement links TRBV23-1 to TRBJ2-6; a weak D match, TRBD1 (6 bases). TRBV23-1 is assigned to the ORF class and has an uncertain function. The source material was peripheral blood, sampled 28 days after the second AZD1222 dose. The sequence was collected from an adult who received the AZD1222 COVID-19 vaccine. CDR3 sequence: CASQKGTYTSGANVLTF. DNA of the CDR3: TGCGCCAGCCAAAAGGGGACATACACATCTGGGGCCAACGTCCTGACTTTC.